This entry lists 20 T cell receptor beta chains sequenced from one sample in a study of shared clonotypes between healthy human individuals. Clones were read by immunoSEQ multiplex PCR, and TCRdb kept only the in-frame ones, dropping some. The table lists around 1.1 million clones, 70% to 85% of them singletons. Source material: memory CD4+ T cells from PBMCs. Subset noted: CD45RA-negative fraction. The source of these receptors is a man aged 18-30 years in good health. Some clones in this sample may be carry-over from other donors' samples.

This clone has just a few counts. The chain joins TRBV7-3 to TRBJ1-1, with D tentatively TRBD1 (6 bases). The CDR3 sequence is 14 residues long. Trimming took off 5 bases at V and 6 bases at J, with 16 bases between the two ends. Germline V gives CDR1 SGHTA, CDR2 FQGTGA. The CDR3 DNA reads TGTGCCAGCAGCGTAGGGACACCAAACGCTGAAGCTTTCTTT. It translates to CASSVGTPNAEAFF.

This clone was seen a handful of times. V and J are TRBV29-1 and TRBJ1-1, with 9 bases lining up with TRBD1. Per the germline V gene, CDR1 is SQVTM and CDR2 is ANQGSEA. Trimming cost V 6 bases and J 0 bases; bases outside gene matches: 2. There are 13 residues in the CDR3. The CDR3 region has the DNA TGCAGCGTGAGGGACAGGGTGAACACTGAAGCTTTCTTT. It codes for CSVRDRVNTEAFF.

The gene calls are TRBV19 and TRBJ1-5, with D hard to call. Trimming stripped 6 bases from V and 3 bases from J, with 9 bases between. CDR1 is LNHDA, CDR2 SQIVND, per germline (reference sequence). The CDR3 consists of 13 residues. The CDR3 nucleotides are TGTGCCAGTAGAGACCGCTTCAATCAGCCCCAGCATTTT. It encodes CASRDRFNQPQHF.

This chain links TRBV2 with TRBJ2-7; D is uncertain. Germline assignment: CDR1 SNHLY and CDR2 FYNNEI. This CDR3 region has 15 residues. The V end lost 0 bases, the J end lost 3 bases, and 12 bases lay between the germline ends. CDR3 bases: TGTGCCAGCAGTGAAGCGCGACCGCCCATCTACGAGCAGTACTTC. It specifies CASSEARPPIYEQYF.

This clone was detected only a few times. This chain connects TRBV9 to TRBJ2-3, with D hard to call. Trimming left V 2 bases short and J 6 bases short, with 10 bases between. The CDR3 length is 13 residues. Germline-derived CDR1 and CDR2 are SGDLS and YYNGEE. CDR3 region: CASSVWGEDTQYF. In DNA, the CDR3 is TGTGCCAGCAGCGTTTGGGGTGAGGATACGCAGTATTTT.

J is TRBJ1-1 and V is TRBV7-9; perhaps TRBD1 as D (5 bases). V lost 5 bases and J lost 7, with 11 bases in between. Germline V lookup: CDR1 SEHNR, CDR2 FQNEAQ (reference sequence). The length of the CDR3 is 12 residues. In nucleotides, the CDR3 is TGTGCCAGCAGCCTACAGGTGGGTGAAGCTTTCTTT. This sequence encodes CASSLQVGEAFF.

In this sample, this clone turned up once. The J gene is TRBJ2-5, the V gene TRBV7-3; TRBD2 matches at 9 bases. Per the germline V gene, CDR1 is SGHTA and CDR2 is FQGTGA. The V gene end was trimmed by 3 bases and the J gene end by 4 bases; junction bases not matched to a gene: 3. The CDR3 loop spans 14 amino acids. The CDR3 bases are TGTGCCAGCAGCTTGGCGGGAGGGGGAGAGACCCAGTACTTC. Its protein product is CASSLAGGGETQYF.

This clone was recorded at least ten times. The rearrangement joins TRBV5-4 to TRBJ1-1, with no clear D. Trimming pared 3 bases from V and 3 bases from J, leaving 9 bases between. The CDR3 totals 13 residues. Germline CDR1 and CDR2: SGHNT and YYREEE (reference sequence). The CDR3 DNA sequence: TGTGCCAGCAGCTCTTCCCTGTACACTGAAGCTTTCTTT. It codes for CASSSSLYTEAFF.

The rearrangement uses TRBV28 and TRBJ2-5; D is unclear. The CDR3 has 12 amino acids. V gave up 5 bases and J gave up 5 bases, with 9 bases separating them. Germline V gene sequence: CDR1 MDHEN, CDR2 SYDVKM. In DNA, the CDR3 is TGTGCCAGCAGTCAAGTAGGGGAGACCCAGTACTTC. Protein sequence: CASSQVGETQYF.

This clone was detected only a few times. The chain is built from TRBV4-2 and TRBJ2-5; no firm D call. V shed 4 bases and J shed 5 bases, with 17 bases lying between them. The V gene's germline CDR1 is LGHNA and CDR2 YNFKEQ. The CDR3 has 15 amino acids. The chain's CDR3 is CASSPAGLDVETQYF. The CDR3 region has the DNA TGTGCCAGCAGCCCAGCCGGGCTAGACGTCGAGACCCAGTACTTC.

Worth noting for this clone: The identical CDR3 is also encoded by other nucleotide sequences in the sample. The chain is built from TRBV5-8 and TRBJ1-5, with D possibly matching TRBD1 (5 bases). Trimming removed 0 bases from V and 2 bases from J, with 9 bases in between. Germline values: CDR1 SGHTS, CDR2 YDEGEE. This CDR3 comprises 15 residues. The CDR3 spells CASSLAGSGNQPQHF. The DNA of the CDR3 is TGTGCCAGCAGCTTGGCAGGGAGCGGCAATCAGCCCCAGCATTTT.

V and J are TRBV5-4 and TRBJ2-1, with TRBD1 matching over 12 bases. The germline V gene has CDR1 SGHNT and CDR2 YYREEE (reference sequence). The CDR3 is made up of 16 amino acids. With V trimmed by 4 bases and J by 12 bases, 14 bases remained unmatched. This chain's CDR3 is CASSPKWGQGASGQFF. For the CDR3, the DNA is TGTGCCAGCAGCCCGAAGTGGGGACAGGGGGCTTCTGGGCAGTTCTTC. Full variable domain (rest looked up from reference TRBV5-4 and TRBJ2-1): ETGVTQSPTHLIKTRGQQVTLRCSSQSGHNTVSWYQQALGQGPQFIFQYYREEENGRGNFPPRFSGLQFPNYSSELNVNALELDDSALYLCASSPKWGQGASGQFFGPGTRLTVL.

This chain joins TRBV5-1 and TRBJ2-5, with D unclear. Germline V gives CDR1 SGHRS, CDR2 YFSETQ. V was clipped by 1 base and J by 5 bases, with 12 bases between them. The CDR3 runs 14 residues. The CDR3 coding sequence is TGCGCCAGCAGCTTGATAGGGCCCGCGGAGACCCAGTACTTC. Residues: CASSLIGPAETQYF.

V is TRBV6-5 and J is TRBJ1-5, with D possibly matching TRBD1 (6 bases). V dropped 6 bases and J dropped 6 bases, with 18 bases sitting between them. CDR1 is MNHEY and CDR2 is SVGAGI in the germline V gene. The CDR3 totals 15 residues. The CDR3 protein is CASSLRQAPPQPQHF. The CDR3 bases are TGTGCCAGCAGCCTCAGACAGGCCCCCCCTCAGCCCCAGCATTTT.

The V and J genes are TRBV5-1 and TRBJ2-7; 12 bases align to TRBD2. Looked up from germline, CDR1 is SGHRS and CDR2 is YFSETQ. V trimming: 4 bases; J trimming: 5 bases; junction bases outside the gene matches: 7. The CDR3 sequence is 15 residues long. The CDR3 protein is CASSQTSGRSHEQYF. The CDR3 nucleotides read TGCGCCAGCAGCCAGACTAGCGGGAGATCTCACGAGCAGTACTTC.

Only one count was recorded for this clone. The chain is built from TRBV5-4 and TRBJ2-7; D may be TRBD1 (6 bases). This CDR3 comprises 14 residues. The germline V and J ends were trimmed by 2 bases and 2 bases, with 11 bases remaining between them. The germline V gene has CDR1 SGHNT and CDR2 YYREEE (reference sequence). The CDR3, as DNA: TGTGCCAGCAGCTTACAGGGATCCCCCTACGAGCAGTACTTC. Translated, it gives CASSLQGSPYEQYF.

This chain joins TRBV30 and TRBJ1-1, with D possibly TRBD1 on 5 matching bases. Germline CDR1 reads GTSNPN; CDR2 reads SVGIG (reference sequence). This CDR3 has 15 residues. Trimming took off 6 bases at V and 1 base at J, with 18 bases between the two ends. CDR3 nucleotides: TGTGCCTGTGAAGTGGGACCGCCACAGAACACTGAAGCTTTCTTT. This gives the protein CACEVGPPQNTEAFF. Using reference TRBV30 and TRBJ1-1 for the parts outside the CDR3, the full variable domain is SQTIHQWPATLVQPVGSPLSLECTVEGTSNPNLYWYRQAAGRGLQLLFYSVGIGQISSEVPQNLSASRPQDRQFILSSKKLLLSDSGFYLCACEVGPPQNTEAFFGQGTRLTVV.

This chain uses TRBV7-2 with TRBJ2-3; tentatively, D is TRBD2 (5 bases). The V end lost 2 bases, the J end lost 2 bases, and 11 bases lay between the germline ends. The CDR3 consists of 15 residues. The V gene's germline CDR1 is SGHTA and CDR2 FQGNSA. CDR3 in amino acids: CASSLTRDATDTQYF. DNA for the CDR3: TGTGCCAGCAGCTTAACTAGGGATGCCACAGATACGCAGTATTTT.

This clone was picked up a small number of times. Different DNA sequences within this sample yield the same CDR3. The rearrangement joins TRBV5-1 to TRBJ2-5; 7 nucleotides line up with TRBD2. Germline V gives CDR1 SGHRS, CDR2 YFSETQ. With V trimmed by 4 bases and J by 8 bases, 11 bases remained unmatched. The CDR3 consists of 14 residues. CDR3 amino acids: CASSPRAGDETQYF. Here the CDR3 DNA reads TGCGCCAGCAGCCCCCGGGCGGGGGACGAAACCCAGTACTTC. Together with reference TRBV5-1 and TRBJ2-5, the CDR3 gives the full variable domain: KAGVTQTPRYLIKTRGQQVTLSCSPISGHRSVSWYQQTPGQGLQFLFEYFSETQRNKGNFPGRFSGRQFSNSRSEMNVSTLELGDSALYLCASSPRAGDETQYFGPGTRLLVL.

A few counts support this clone. CDR3 DNA sequence: TGTGCCAGTAGTGGGGGACGCGTAGACTTTAACTATGGCTACACCTTC. This sequence encodes CASSGGRVDFNYGYTF. The genes are TRBV19 and TRBJ1-2; D might be TRBD1 (5 bases). The CDR3 loop spans 16 amino acids. Trimming pared 5 bases from V and 1 base from J, leaving 17 bases between. Germline V gives CDR1 LNHDA, CDR2 SQIVND (reference sequence).